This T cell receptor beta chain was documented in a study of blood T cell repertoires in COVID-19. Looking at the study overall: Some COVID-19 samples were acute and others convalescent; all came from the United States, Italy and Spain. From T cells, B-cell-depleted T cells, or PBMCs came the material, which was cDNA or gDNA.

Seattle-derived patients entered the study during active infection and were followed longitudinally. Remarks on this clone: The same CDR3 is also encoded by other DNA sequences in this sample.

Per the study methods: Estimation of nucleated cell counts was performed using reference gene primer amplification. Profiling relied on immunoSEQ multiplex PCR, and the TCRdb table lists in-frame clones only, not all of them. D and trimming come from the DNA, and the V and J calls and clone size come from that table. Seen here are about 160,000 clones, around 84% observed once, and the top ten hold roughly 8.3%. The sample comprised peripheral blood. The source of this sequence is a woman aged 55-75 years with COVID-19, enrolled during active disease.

CDR3: CASSVRDYGYTF. The CDR3 region has the DNA TGTGCCAGCAGTGTACGGGACTATGGCTACACCTTC. The chain combines TRBV2 with TRBJ1-2; D gene ambiguous. The CDR3 has 12 residues. With 4 bases removed from V and 3 bases from J, the gap between germline ends came to 6 bases. Germline V gene sequence: CDR1 SNHLY, CDR2 FYNNEI.